Listed below are T cell receptor beta chains from one sample, sequenced in a study of patients and donors after allogeneic stem cell transplantation. TCRdb itself ran the RT-PCR reads through MiXCR, one entry per CDR3 protein. Altogether over 130,000 distinct CDR3 sequences are present, approximately 37% being singletons, with the ten largest covering roughly 52%. Sequencing was done on a sample of blood, either unsorted or a sorted T cell fraction (not recorded which). The receptor set was obtained from a human donor who was either an allogeneic HSCT recipient or a stem cell or donor lymphocyte infusion donor (not recorded which). It is not recorded whose cells these are; they may come from a transplant donor. Both conserved end residues are part of each CDR3. The D gene is left open where the match is weak. Only part of the rows carry a size: once, few, many, or a class if the clone is expanded.

D gene | clone size | J gene | V gene | CDR3 DNA | CDR3 protein
. | . | TRBJ1-3 | TRBV5-1 | TGCGCCAGCAGCTTGGCCGGGACACCGAGCTCTGGAAACACCATATATTTT | CASSLAGTPSSGNTIYF
. | . | TRBJ2-1 | TRBV3-1 | TGTGCCAGCAGCCTAGGTGAGGGGGGATCTGATGAGCAGTTCTTC | CASSLGEGGSDEQFF
. | few | TRBJ2-1 | TRBV5-1 | TGCGCCAGCAGCTGGCCGTGGGGGGACTACAATGAGCAGTTCTTC | CASSWPWGDYNEQFF
. | few | TRBJ2-3 | TRBV12-3/TRBV12-4 | TGTGCCAGCAGTCCGGGATGGGCGGATACGCAGTATTTT | CASSPGWADTQYF
. | once | TRBJ2-2 | TRBV20-1 | TGCAGTGCCAGACGGGGGTCGGTCGGGGAGCTGTTTTTT | CSARRGSVGELFF
. | . | TRBJ2-2 | TRBV5-1 | TGCGCCAGCAGCTTGAGGCCCGGGGAGCTGTTTTTT | CASSLRPGELFF
. | . | TRBJ1-1 | TRBV24-1 | TGTGCCACCAGTGATTTTGGCGGGACTGAAGCTTTCTTT | CATSDFGGTEAFF
TRBD2 | . | TRBJ2-1 | TRBV12-3/TRBV12-4 | TGTGCCAGCAGGAATAGCGGGGGGGCATTCGGTGAGCAGTTCTTC | CASRNSGGAFGEQFF
. | . | TRBJ2-3 | TRBV4-1 | TGCGCCAGCAGCCAAGGGCCCTCAGAAGGGCAGGGAAGCACAGATACGCAGTATTTT | CASSQGPSEGQGSTDTQYF
. | . | TRBJ1-2 | TRBV30 | TGTGCCTGGAGTGCGGGGGACCATTATGGCTACACCTTC | CAWSAGDHYGYTF
. | . | TRBJ1-6 | TRBV13 | TGTGCCAGCAGCTTAAACCAGGTCGGACCCCTCCACTTT | CASSLNQVGPLHF
. | few | TRBJ1-4 | TRBV5-1 | TGCGCCAGCAGCTTGGACGTAGTCGCAACTAATGAAAAACTGTTTTTT | CASSLDVVATNEKLFF
. | . | TRBJ2-7 | TRBV5-5 | TGTGCCAGCAGCTTGCGGACAGATGAGCAGTACTTC | CASSLRTDEQYF
TRBD1 | . | TRBJ1-1 | TRBV20-1 | TGCAGTGCTCCCCAGACAGGGAGGACTGAAGCTTTCTTT | CSAPQTGRTEAFF
TRBD1 | . | TRBJ1-1 | TRBV10-2 | TGCGCCAGCAGTGAACAGGGGGAGAGGACTGAAGCTTTCTTT | CASSEQGERTEAFF
. | . | TRBJ1-6 | TRBV28 | TGTGCCAGCAGCCTAGACGGACCTTATAATTCACCCCTCCACTTT | CASSLDGPYNSPLHF
. | . | TRBJ2-3 | TRBV5-1 | TGCGCCAGCAGTCCTTTCAGCACAGATACGCAGTATTTT | CASSPFSTDTQYF
. | . | TRBJ1-3 | TRBV4-3 | TGCGCCAGCAGCCAAGTGGCCACAGGGAACGGAAACACCATATATTTT | CASSQVATGNGNTIYF
. | many | TRBJ1-5 | TRBV7-2 | TGTGCCAGCAGCTTTGGACGCTACAATCAGCCCCAGCATTTT | CASSFGRYNQPQHF
. | . | TRBJ2-5 | TRBV27 | TGTGCCAGCAGTTTAGGGAGGGGGTTGTACCAAGAGACCCAGTACTTC | CASSLGRGLYQETQYF
. | . | TRBJ1-5 | TRBV6-6 | TGTGCCAGCAGCACTGGAGGGGGCAATCAGCCCCAGCATTTT | CASSTGGGNQPQHF
. | . | TRBJ2-3 | TRBV12-3/TRBV12-4 | TGTGCCAGCAGTTCTGACGCTACAGATACGCAGTATTTT | CASSSDATDTQYF
. | . | TRBJ1-4 | TRBV20-1 | TGCAGTGCTTTAGGGAGACTTAATGAAAAACTGTTTTTT | CSALGRLNEKLFF
. | . | TRBJ1-1 | TRBV29-1 | TGCAGCGCCAGCTACGGCGGTGAAGCTTTCTTT | CSASYGGEAFF
. | . | TRBJ1-5 | TRBV28 | TGTGCCACCTGGGCCCAGGCGGTAAATCAGCCCCAGCATTTT | CATWAQAVNQPQHF
. | . | TRBJ1-6 | TRBV13 | TGTGCCAGCAGCTCGGGGACGGGATTTAATTCACCCCTCCACTTT | CASSSGTGFNSPLHF
. | few | TRBJ1-5 | TRBV4-2 | TGTGCCAGCAGCCAAGTAATGGGTCGCGGGGATCAGCCCCAGCATTTT | CASSQVMGRGDQPQHF
. | . | TRBJ2-2 | TRBV10-3 | TGTGCCATCAGTGTTTCCGTGGACACCGGGGAGCTGTTTTTT | CAISVSVDTGELFF
. | . | TRBJ1-2 | TRBV29-1 | TGCAGCGTTGAACTGGGGACTAACTATGGCTACACCTTC | CSVELGTNYGYTF
. | . | TRBJ1-5 | TRBV3-1 | TGTGCCAGCAGCCAAGATCGGGGGGAGCCCCAGCATTTT | CASSQDRGEPQHF
. | few | TRBJ1-5 | TRBV7-9 | TGTGCCAGCAGCCCTTTGGGGACGGTGGGCAATCAGCCCCAGCATTTT | CASSPLGTVGNQPQHF
TRBD1 | . | TRBJ1-6 | TRBV12-3/TRBV12-4 | TGTGCCAGCAGTTTAACAGGGGAGGATTCACCCCTCCACTTT | CASSLTGEDSPLHF
. | few | TRBJ2-1 | TRBV9 | TGTGCCAGCAGCGATCTAAATGAGCAGTTCTTC | CASSDLNEQFF
. | . | TRBJ1-5 | TRBV28 | TGTGCCAGCGGGGGATTAATACCCCAGCATTTT | CASGGLIPQHF
TRBD1 | . | TRBJ1-2 | TRBV5-6 | TGTGCCAGCAGCTTGGGGGACAGGGTATATTATGGCTACACCTTC | CASSLGDRVYYGYTF
. | few | TRBJ2-1 | TRBV24-1 | TGTGCCACCAACAGGGTGACGGATGAGCAGTTCTTC | CATNRVTDEQFF
. | . | TRBJ1-2 | TRBV7-8 | TGTGCCAGCTTCCCTCCCGGGGGGGCTATTGGCTACACCTTC | CASFPPGGAIGYTF
TRBD1 | few | TRBJ1-1 | TRBV18 | TGTGCCAGCTCACCAAGGGACAGGGGAGGCACTGAAGCTTTCTTT | CASSPRDRGGTEAFF
. | . | TRBJ1-1 | TRBV24-1 | TGTGCCACCAGTGATTTGCCCACAGGGACGAACACTGAAGCTTTCTTT | CATSDLPTGTNTEAFF
. | . | TRBJ2-5 | TRBV5-1 | TGCGCCAGCAGCTTGCAGGGGCTGAAGACCCAGTACTTC | CASSLQGLKTQYF
. | . | TRBJ2-3 | TRBV10-3 | TGTGCCATCAGTGAGGTGAAGGGGACAGATACGCAGTATTTT | CAISEVKGTDTQYF
. | . | TRBJ1-1 | TRBV9 | TGTGCCAGCAGCTCGGCTCCGAACACTGAAGCTTTCTTT | CASSSAPNTEAFF
. | . | TRBJ2-1 | TRBV29-1 | TGCAGCGTCGCGGGAGAGCAGTTCTTC | CSVAGEQFF
. | . | TRBJ1-6 | TRBV12-3/TRBV12-4 | TGTGCCAGCAGCCCGGTTGATTCACCCCTCCACTTT | CASSPVDSPLHF
. | . | TRBJ1-2 | TRBV11-1 | TGTGCCAGCAGCTTAGACGGACACTTCAACTATGGCTACACCTTC | CASSLDGHFNYGYTF
TRBD1 | . | TRBJ1-2 | TRBV5-8 | TGTGCCAGCAGCTTACAAGGGGGCGAGGGCTACACCTTC | CASSLQGGEGYTF
. | . | TRBJ1-1 | TRBV12-3/TRBV12-4 | TGTGCCAGCAGTTTTCAAGGAGACACTGAAGCTTTCTTT | CASSFQGDTEAFF
. | few | TRBJ1-5 | TRBV13 | TGTGCCAGCAGCTTAGGGGGGTTCAATCAGCCCCAGCATTTT | CASSLGGFNQPQHF
. | . | TRBJ1-2 | TRBV27 | TGTGCCAGCAGCCTCCGCCGGGGGTCCCCCTTCTATGGCTACACCTTC | CASSLRRGSPFYGYTF
. | . | TRBJ1-5 | TRBV4-3 | TGCGCCAGCAGCCAAGATCCGGGTAGTCAGCCCCAGCATTTT | CASSQDPGSQPQHF
. | . | TRBJ1-2 | TRBV12-3/TRBV12-4 | TGTGCCAGCACGTCCAATACTTATGGCTACACCTTC | CASTSNTYGYTF
. | few | TRBJ1-4 | TRBV12-3/TRBV12-4 | TGTGCCAGCAGTGCCCGGGCCCTGGCGGGTGAAAAACTGTTTTTT | CASSARALAGEKLFF
. | few | TRBJ2-7 | TRBV5-6 | TGTGCCAGCAGCTGGACAGTTTCCTACGAGCAGTACTTC | CASSWTVSYEQYF
. | . | TRBJ1-1 | TRBV12-3/TRBV12-4 | TGTGCCAGCAGCCCCAGGGAGGGTTTTACTGAAGCTTTCTTT | CASSPREGFTEAFF
. | . | TRBJ1-4 | TRBV12-3/TRBV12-4 | TGTGCCAGCAGTCCTTCACCGGGGGGGCGCGGGGAAAAACTGTTTTTT | CASSPSPGGRGEKLFF
TRBD1 | few | TRBJ1-2 | TRBV6-2/TRBV6-3 | TGTGCCAGCAGTCACGGACAGGGACTCTATGGCTACACCTTC | CASSHGQGLYGYTF
. | few | TRBJ2-1 | TRBV9 | TGTGCCAGCAGCACGGACTCCTACAATGAGCAGTTCTTC | CASSTDSYNEQFF
TRBD2 | . | TRBJ2-1 | TRBV3-1 | TGTGCCAGCAGCCGATTACTAGGGAGGGATGAGCAGTTCTTC | CASSRLLGRDEQFF
. | many | TRBJ1-2 | TRBV12-3/TRBV12-4 | TGTGCCAGCAGTTTAAGGGGGGGCTACACCTTC | CASSLRGGYTF